Listed below are T cell receptor beta chains from one sample, sequenced in a study of metastatic and nonmetastatic thyroid tumors. MiXCR reprocessed the PCR reads for TCRdb. The sample yields just under 20,000 clones, roughly 20% seen once. Input material: adjacent normal tissue. Receptors were obtained from a female donor with papillary thyroid cancer or a benign thyroid nodule (not recorded which). Some clones in this sample may be carry-over from other donors' samples. The CDR3 runs from the conserved cysteine through the conserved F or W. Each record gives: D gene, V gene, clone size, J gene, CDR3 protein, CDR3 DNA. D genes are given only for firm matches. Only some rows state a clone size, as once, few, many or a class for expanded clones.

D gene: TRBD1
V gene: TRBV6-2/TRBV6-3
clone size: few
J gene: TRBJ2-7
CDR3 protein: CASSYPTGGSYEQYF
CDR3 DNA: TGTGCCAGCAGTTACCCAACAGGGGGCTCCTACGAGCAGTACTTC

D gene: TRBD1
V gene: TRBV6-2/TRBV6-3
clone size: few
J gene: TRBJ1-5
CDR3 protein: CASMLQGANQPQHF
CDR3 DNA: TGTGCCAGCATGTTACAGGGGGCGAATCAGCCCCAGCACTTT

D gene: .
V gene: TRBV11-2
clone size: few
J gene: TRBJ2-7
CDR3 protein: CASSYVQGGYEQYF
CDR3 DNA: TGTGCCAGCAGCTATGTTCAGGGAGGCTACGAGCAGTACTTC

D gene: .
V gene: TRBV2
clone size: .
J gene: TRBJ2-7
CDR3 protein: CASSEDLGTYEQYF
CDR3 DNA: TGTGCCAGCAGTGAAGATCTGGGAACCTACGAGCAGTACTTC

D gene: .
V gene: TRBV6-1
clone size: .
J gene: TRBJ2-7
CDR3 protein: CASTSGSSYEQYF
CDR3 DNA: TGTGCCAGCACCTCCGGCAGCTCCTACGAGCAGTACTTC

D gene: .
V gene: TRBV6-5
clone size: medium-sized
J gene: TRBJ1-1
CDR3 protein: CASSYLGNTEAFF
CDR3 DNA: TGTGCCAGCAGTTACTTAGGGAACACTGAAGCTTTCTTT

D gene: .
V gene: TRBV6-2/TRBV6-3
clone size: few
J gene: TRBJ1-2
CDR3 protein: CASSYSTSGASYGYTF
CDR3 DNA: TGTGCCAGCAGTTACTCGACGTCAGGGGCTTCCTATGGCTACACCTTC

D gene: .
V gene: TRBV7-2
clone size: few
J gene: TRBJ1-1
CDR3 protein: CASGGFNTEAFF
CDR3 DNA: TGTGCCAGCGGGGGGTTTAACACTGAAGCTTTCTTT

D gene: .
V gene: TRBV6-1
clone size: .
J gene: TRBJ2-7
CDR3 protein: CASNRTSTPYEQCF
CDR3 DNA: TGTGCCAGCAACCGGACATCGACCCCTTACGAACAGTGCTTC

D gene: TRBD2
V gene: TRBV5-6
clone size: .
J gene: TRBJ2-3
CDR3 protein: CASSDHTTSGRGTDTQYF
CDR3 DNA: TGTGCCAGTAGTGACCACACGACTAGCGGGAGGGGGACAGATACGCAGTATTTT

D gene: TRBD2
V gene: TRBV27
clone size: medium-sized
J gene: TRBJ2-7
CDR3 protein: CASSPLAGAYEQYF
CDR3 DNA: TGTGCCAGCAGTCCTCTAGCGGGAGCCTACGAGCAGTACTTC

D gene: .
V gene: TRBV6-6
clone size: few
J gene: TRBJ1-2
CDR3 protein: CASSYGSTSFNYGYTF
CDR3 DNA: TGTGCCAGCAGTTACGGCTCTACAAGTTTTAACTATGGCTACACCTTC

D gene: .
V gene: TRBV11-1
clone size: many
J gene: TRBJ2-3
CDR3 protein: CASSPWDSLTTDTQYF
CDR3 DNA: TGTGCCAGCAGCCCCTGGGACTCCTTAACCACAGATACGCAGTATTTT

D gene: .
V gene: TRBV20-1
clone size: .
J gene: TRBJ2-7
CDR3 protein: CSARTGSSYEQYF
CDR3 DNA: TGCAGTGCTAGGACTGGAAGCTCCTACGAGCAGTACTTC

D gene: TRBD2
V gene: TRBV11-2
clone size: few
J gene: TRBJ2-3
CDR3 protein: CASSFTSGGTDTQYF
CDR3 DNA: TGTGCCAGCAGCTTTACTAGCGGAGGAACAGATACGCAGTATTTT

D gene: TRBD1
V gene: TRBV19
clone size: medium-sized
J gene: TRBJ2-1
CDR3 protein: CASSSQGSSYNEQFF
CDR3 DNA: TGTGCCAGTAGTTCACAGGGGTCCTCCTACAATGAGCAGTTCTTC

D gene: .
V gene: TRBV11-1
clone size: .
J gene: TRBJ1-2
CDR3 protein: CASSHRQYYGYTF
CDR3 DNA: TGTGCCAGCAGCCACCGACAGTACTATGGCTACACCTTC

D gene: .
V gene: TRBV29-1
clone size: many
J gene: TRBJ1-1
CDR3 protein: CSVSQGGGRTEAFF
CDR3 DNA: TGCAGCGTTTCACAGGGAGGTGGACGAACTGAAGCTTTCTTT

D gene: .
V gene: TRBV6-1
clone size: .
J gene: TRBJ2-3
CDR3 protein: CASGRPTQYF
CDR3 DNA: TGTGCCAGCGGACGGCCTACGCAGTATTTT

D gene: .
V gene: TRBV15
clone size: few
J gene: TRBJ2-3
CDR3 protein: CATSPTRRSGTQYF
CDR3 DNA: TGTGCCACCAGCCCAACTCGTAGGTCGGGTACGCAGTATTTT

D gene: .
V gene: TRBV29-1
clone size: many
J gene: TRBJ2-1
CDR3 protein: CSVDPPPYNEQFF
CDR3 DNA: TGCAGCGTTGACCCTCCGCCCTACAATGAGCAGTTCTTC

D gene: TRBD2
V gene: TRBV6-2/TRBV6-3
clone size: .
J gene: TRBJ2-7
CDR3 protein: CASNLSGSLYEQYF
CDR3 DNA: TGTGCCAGCAACTTGAGCGGGAGCCTCTACGAGCAGTACTTC

D gene: TRBD1
V gene: TRBV28
clone size: .
J gene: TRBJ1-5
CDR3 protein: CASSRPGTGYRHQHF
CDR3 DNA: TGTGCCAGCAGTCGCCCGGGGACAGGTTATCGGCACCAGCATTTT

D gene: TRBD1
V gene: TRBV12-3/TRBV12-4
clone size: few
J gene: TRBJ1-1
CDR3 protein: CASSFIWGQPNTEAFF
CDR3 DNA: TGTGCCAGCAGTTTCATTTGGGGACAGCCAAACACTGAAGCTTTCTTT

D gene: TRBD1
V gene: TRBV7-8
clone size: many
J gene: TRBJ2-1
CDR3 protein: CASSLSGTASYNEQFF
CDR3 DNA: TGTGCCAGCAGCTTATCCGGGACAGCCTCCTACAATGAGCAGTTCTTC

D gene: .
V gene: TRBV12-3/TRBV12-4
clone size: .
J gene: TRBJ1-3
CDR3 protein: CASSFRALGIYF
CDR3 DNA: TGTGCCAGCAGTTTTCGCGCCCTCGGCATATATTTT

D gene: .
V gene: TRBV6-1
clone size: many
J gene: TRBJ1-6
CDR3 protein: CASSRNSPLHF
CDR3 DNA: TGTGCCAGCAGTCGGAATTCACCCCTCCACTTT

D gene: .
V gene: TRBV19
clone size: .
J gene: TRBJ2-7
CDR3 protein: CASSIGPSSYEQYF
CDR3 DNA: TGTGCCAGTAGTATAGGGCCCAGCTCCTACGAGCAGTACTTC